This T cell receptor (beta chain) comes out of a study of shared clonotypes between healthy human individuals. In the study overall: Two women and a few men aged 18 to 49 made up the donors. Overall study findings and caveats: The study found lower generation probabilities in non-shared clonotypes than in those shared by all four donors.

In the study's own analysis: Owing to the provision of junction-only sequences devoid of quality scores by immunoSEQ, filtering differed. Repertoires were generated with immunoSEQ multiplex PCR, while TCRdb's copy carries only in-frame clones and drops some. D and trimming come from the DNA, and the V and J calls and clone size come from that table. The sample lists 700,000 to 950,000 clones, about 96% occurring once. Naive CD8 isolation took CD45RO-negative cells positively selected for CCR7 and excluded terminally differentiated effector memory CD45RA+ cells. Only Caucasian adults living in Nashville, Tennessee made up the donor group. The ends lost 6 bases at V and 2 bases at J; junction bases unmatched: 7. The CDR3 extends over 15 amino acids. Germline loops: CDR1 MNHEY, CDR2 SVGAGI. For this clone: What it recognizes is unknown.

This chain connects TRBV6-5 to TRBJ2-7, with 10 positions matching TRBD1. The TCR comes from a man between 25 and 39 years old in good health. Sequenced sample: naive CD8+ T cells sorted from blood. CDR3 amino acids: CASRPGTGATYEQYF. The CDR3 DNA reads as TGTGCCAGCAGGCCCGGGACAGGGGCGACCTACGAGCAGTACTTC.